The 19 T cell receptor beta chains reported below all come from one sample, sequenced in a study of cytomegalovirus exposure and HLA in healthy donors. The PCR made use of 60 Vbeta and 13 Jbeta primers. Clones were read by immunoSEQ multiplex PCR, and TCRdb kept only the in-frame ones, dropping some. The data show about 200,000 clones, almost 80% seen once. Sequencing used PBMCs. All receptors derive from a male donor in good health and CMV-seronegative.

This clone appeared once. The chain carries TRBV9 and TRBJ2-6, with D maybe TRBD1 (6 bases). The CDR3 runs 15 residues. V lost 3 bases to trimming and J lost 4 bases, with 11 bases between them. Germline V gene data show CDR1 as SGDLS and CDR2 as YYNGEE. CDR3 coding DNA: TGTGCCAGCAGCGCACAGGGAAGAGGGGCCAACGTCCTGACTTTC. Amino acid sequence: CASSAQGRGANVLTF.

This rearrangement joins TRBV5-1 to TRBJ2-5; D ambiguous. This CDR3 contains 15 residues. V was shortened by 7 bases and J by 3 bases, with 19 bases between the two germline ends. The germline V gene encodes CDR1 SGHRS and CDR2 YFSETQ. The CDR3 DNA reads TGCGCCAGCTGTCTTGACCCGTCTAGAGAAGAGACCCAGTACTTC. It yields the protein CASCLDPSREETQYF.

This clone showed up many times. The rearrangement uses TRBV6-6 and TRBJ1-1, with D possibly matching TRBD1 (5 bases). Trimming shortened V by 0 bases and J by 4 bases, and 9 bases separated the two germline ends. The CDR3 is 14 residues long. Germline V gene data show CDR1 as MNHNY and CDR2 as SVGAGI (reference sequence). CDR3 DNA sequence: TGTGCCAGCAGTTACTCGGGGGGGGGCACTGAAGCTTTCTTT. This codes for CASSYSGGGTEAFF.

V usage is TRBV28 and J usage is TRBJ1-1, with TRBD1 as a possible D gene (6 bases). Germline V gene lookup returns CDR1 MDHEN and CDR2 SYDVKM. V lost 3 bases and J 4 bases, leaving 21 bases between the germline ends. This CDR3 comprises 17 residues. The CDR3, as DNA: TGTGCCAGCAGTTTTGAGGGGGAAGGATTTAGGATCACTGAAGCTTTCTTT. Protein sequence: CASSFEGEGFRITEAFF.

This clone turned up a few times. This chain connects TRBV6-5 to TRBJ1-4, with 10 bases aligning to TRBD1. This CDR3 comprises 14 residues. The germline gives CDR1 MNHEY, CDR2 SVGAGI. The ends lost 4 bases at V and 6 bases at J; junction bases unmatched: 2. The CDR3 coding sequence is TGTGCCAGCAGTTCCGGGACAGGGGATGAAAAACTGTTTTTT. Translation: CASSSGTGDEKLFF.

This clone has just one count. The chain has TRBV9 and TRBJ1-2; D unclear. Germline CDR1 and CDR2: SGDLS and YYNGEE. Trimming left V 1 base short and J 2 bases short, with 12 bases between. The CDR3 contains 15 residues. The CDR3 sequence is CASSVSGGSNYGYTF. CDR3 nucleotides: TGTGCCAGCAGCGTATCCGGCGGATCCAACTATGGCTACACCTTC.

The J gene is TRBJ2-7, the V gene TRBV29-1, with TRBD2 as a possible D gene (5 bases). The CDR3 sequence is 12 residues long. The germline V gene encodes CDR1 SQVTM and CDR2 ANQGSEA. The V and J ends lost 5 bases and 6 bases respectively, with 14 bases between them. The CDR3 here is CSVTGNSLEQYF. In DNA, the CDR3 is TGCAGCGTTACGGGAAACTCCCTCGAGCAGTACTTC.

The rearrangement joins TRBV12-5 to TRBJ1-2; the match to TRBD1 covers 8 bases. V was clipped by 1 base and J by 7 bases; unmatched bases: 8. Germline V lookup: CDR1 LGHNT, CDR2 FRNRAP. This CDR3 spans 15 amino acids. For the CDR3, the DNA is TGTGCTAGTGGTTTGGGTGGACAGGGCCCCTTTGGCTACACCTTC. It translates to CASGLGGQGPFGYTF.

This clone was observed a handful of times. V is TRBV5-6 and J is TRBJ2-3, with a weak D call TRBD2 (6 bases). Germline V gene data show CDR1 as SGHDT and CDR2 as YYEEEE. The V end lost 0 bases, the J end lost 3 bases, and 11 bases lay between the germline ends. This CDR3 has 15 amino acids. CDR3 region: CASSLGLVGTDTQYF. DNA of the CDR3: TGTGCCAGCAGCTTGGGACTAGTAGGGACAGATACGCAGTATTTT. The full variable domain, completed using reference TRBV5-6 and TRBJ2-3, is DAGVTQSPTHLIKTRGQQVTLRCSPKSGHDTVSWYQQALGQGPQFIFQYYEEEERQRGNFPDRFSGHQFPNYSSELNVNALLLGDSALYLCASSLGLVGTDTQYFGPGTRLTVL.

A note on this clone: This sample includes further DNA sequences coding for the same CDR3. The chain recombines TRBV5-1 with TRBJ2-5; 7 positions agree with TRBD1. J gave up 2 bases and V 4 bases, and 2 bases lay outside the gene matches. The CDR3 consists of 13 residues. CDR1 and CDR2 (germline): SGHRS, YFSETQ. This chain's CDR3 is CASSPGQQETQYF. The CDR3 nucleotides are TGCGCCAGCAGCCCGGGACAGCAAGAGACCCAGTACTTC.

This clone was observed once. The rearrangement links TRBV9 to TRBJ2-1; 7 bases map to TRBD2. The length of the CDR3 is 15 residues. V gave up 2 bases and J gave up 8 bases; unmatched junction bases: 10. Per germline, CDR1 SGDLS and CDR2 YYNGEE. DNA of the CDR3: TGTGCCAGCAGCGTCTTGGCGGGAGTTTTGGATGAGCAGTTCTTC. Its translation is CASSVLAGVLDEQFF. The variable domain in full, completed from reference TRBV9 and TRBJ2-1, reads DSGVTQTPKHLITATGQRVTLRCSPRSGDLSVYWYQQSLDQGLQFLIQYYNGEERAKGNILERFSAQQFPDLHSELNLSSLELGDSALYFCASSVLAGVLDEQFFGPGTRLTVL.

The rearrangement joins TRBV7-9 to TRBJ1-2; perhaps TRBD1 as D (6 bases). Looked up from germline, CDR1 is SEHNR and CDR2 is FQNEAQ (reference sequence). The CDR3 covers 17 residues. V dropped 5 bases and J dropped 2 bases, with 21 bases sitting between them. The CDR3 DNA reads as TGTGCCAGCAGCGAATTCAGGGGTTCGGGACGGAACTATGGCTACACCTTC. Translating it yields CASSEFRGSGRNYGYTF.

The rearrangement links TRBV5-1 to TRBJ2-1; TRBD2 aligns across 11 bases. The V and J ends lost 0 bases and 0 bases, in that order; junction bases with no gene match: 2. The length of the CDR3 is 17 residues. Germline V gene sequence: CDR1 SGHRS, CDR2 YFSETQ. CDR3: CASSLGTSGSSYNEQFF. The CDR3 coding sequence is TGCGCCAGCAGCTTGGGTACTAGCGGGAGCTCCTACAATGAGCAGTTCTTC.

The chain joins TRBV28 to TRBJ2-7; a weak D match, TRBD1 (6 bases). V was cut by 2 bases and J by 6 bases, with 17 bases left in between. There are 15 residues in the CDR3. Germline V lookup: CDR1 MDHEN, CDR2 SYDVKM. The CDR3 region has the DNA TGTGCCAGCAGTTTAATGGGGCAGGGGTCGGGCGAGCAGTACTTC. It encodes CASSLMGQGSGEQYF. Supplemented by reference TRBV28 and TRBJ2-7, the full variable domain reads DVKVTQSSRYLVKRTGEKVFLECVQDMDHENMFWYRQDPGLGLRLIYFSYDVKMKEKGDIPEGYSVSREKKERFSLILESASTNQTSMYLCASSLMGQGSGEQYFGPGTRLTVT.

This CDR3 is CASRTPGLPGETQYF. CDR3 coding DNA: TGTGCCAGCCGTACCCCGGGACTGCCCGGGGAGACCCAGTACTTC. The rearrangement uses TRBV2 and TRBJ2-5; a possible D gene is TRBD2 (6 bases). This CDR3 is 15 amino acids long. Germline CDR1 SNHLY, CDR2 FYNNEI. V lost 8 bases, J lost 5 bases, and 21 bases lay in between.

This chain connects TRBV4-1 to TRBJ1-1; TRBD1 is a possible D gene (6 bases). The CDR3 is 15 amino acids. Trimming removed 4 bases at V and 0 bases at J, with 12 bases between. The germline gives CDR1 MGHRA, CDR2 YSYEKL. CDR3 sequence: CASSLTGTLNTEAFF. The CDR3 region has the DNA TGCGCCAGCAGCCTTACCGGGACATTGAACACTGAAGCTTTCTTT.

The chain employs TRBV19 and TRBJ1-1, with D possibly TRBD1 on 6 matching bases. The V and J ends lost 5 bases and 4 bases respectively, with 11 bases between them. Looked up from germline, CDR1 is LNHDA and CDR2 is SQIVND (reference sequence). CDR3 size: 13 residues. In DNA form, the CDR3 reads TGTGCCAGTAGTGGGACACGGGGCACTGAAGCTTTCTTT. This encodes CASSGTRGTEAFF.

This clone occurred many times. The chain joins TRBV4-1 to TRBJ1-2; tentatively, D is TRBD1 (6 bases). Trimming shortened V by 5 bases and J by 8 bases, and 21 bases separated the two germline ends. CDR1 is MGHRA and CDR2 is YSYEKL in the germline V gene. The CDR3 has 15 residues. The DNA for the CDR3 is TGCGCCAGCAGCAACCTGGGGGCGCAAAGGGAGGGCTACACCTTC. It translates to CASSNLGAQREGYTF.

The V and J genes are TRBV19 and TRBJ2-7, with D possibly TRBD2 on 5 matching bases. The CDR3 contains 18 residues. V lost 2 bases and J lost 0, with 20 bases in between. Per the germline V gene, CDR1 is LNHDA and CDR2 is SQIVND (reference sequence). The CDR3 DNA reads as TGTGCCAGTAGTATAAGATTTAGGAACAGCGGAAACTCCTACGAGCAGTACTTC. Amino acid sequence: CASSIRFRNSGNSYEQYF. Drawing the rest from reference TRBV19 and TRBJ2-7, the complete variable domain is DGGITQSPKYLFRKEGQNVTLSCEQNLNHDAMYWYRQDPGQGLRLIYYSQIVNDFQKGDIAEGYSVSREKKESFPLTVTSAQKNPTAFYLCASSIRFRNSGNSYEQYFGPGTRLTVT.